This T cell receptor (beta chain) is drawn from a study of tumor and adjacent non-tumor tissue in lung cancer. At the level of the study: There were 12 adenocarcinoma, a couple of squamous cell carcinoma and 1 small cell lung cancer cases. Samples averaged around 4 million productive TCRbeta reads each.

This clonotype appeared many times. TCRbeta libraries were built with three rounds of nested PCR, modified from ARM-PCR. Via MiXCR, TCRdb re-called the multiplex PCR reads, giving one row per CDR3 protein. The sample has about 110,000 distinct CDR3 sequences; under 65% are singletons. This sample's RNA came from whole unsorted tissue. This non-tumor lung sample came from over 3 cm beyond the tumor edge. Newly diagnosed lung cancer patients had thoracic surgery in China, August–late 2014, without prior chemotherapy. Trimming stripped 2 bases from V and 7 bases from J, with 9 bases between. The length of the CDR3 is 14 residues. Germline assignment: CDR1 MNHEY and CDR2 SVGAGI.

Sequencing used distant non-tumor lung tissue. The receptor comes from a man aged 55 to 69 with non-small cell lung cancer. The chain couples TRBV6-5 to TRBJ1-6; D call uncertain. CDR3 DNA: TGTGCCAGCAGTTACAGGGATGGGAATTCACCCCTCCACTTT. It translates to CASSYRDGNSPLHF.